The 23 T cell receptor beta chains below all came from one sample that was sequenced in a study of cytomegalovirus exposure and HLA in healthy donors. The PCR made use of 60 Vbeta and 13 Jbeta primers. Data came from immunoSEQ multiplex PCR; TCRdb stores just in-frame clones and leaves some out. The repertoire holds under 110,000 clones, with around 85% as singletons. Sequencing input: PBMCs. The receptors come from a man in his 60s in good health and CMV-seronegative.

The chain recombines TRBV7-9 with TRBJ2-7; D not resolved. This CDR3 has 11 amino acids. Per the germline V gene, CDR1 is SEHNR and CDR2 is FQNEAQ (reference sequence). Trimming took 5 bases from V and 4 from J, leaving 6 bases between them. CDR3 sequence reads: CASSPGYEQYF. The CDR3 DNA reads TGTGCCAGCAGCCCAGGTTACGAGCAGTACTTC.

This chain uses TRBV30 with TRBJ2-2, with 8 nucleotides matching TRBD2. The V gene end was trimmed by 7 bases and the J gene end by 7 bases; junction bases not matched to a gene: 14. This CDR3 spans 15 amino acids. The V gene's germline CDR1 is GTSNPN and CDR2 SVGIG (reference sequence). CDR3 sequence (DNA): TGTGCCTTGTCCCCTTTGGGACTAGAGGACGGGGAGCTGTTTTTT. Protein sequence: CALSPLGLEDGELFF.

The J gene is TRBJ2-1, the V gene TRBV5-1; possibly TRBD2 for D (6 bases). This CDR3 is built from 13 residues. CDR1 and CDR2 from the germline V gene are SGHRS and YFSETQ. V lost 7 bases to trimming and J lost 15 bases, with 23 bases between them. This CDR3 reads CASGQGTSSWWFF. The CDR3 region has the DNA TGCGCCAGCGGCCAAGGGACTTCCTCTTGGTGGTTCTTC.

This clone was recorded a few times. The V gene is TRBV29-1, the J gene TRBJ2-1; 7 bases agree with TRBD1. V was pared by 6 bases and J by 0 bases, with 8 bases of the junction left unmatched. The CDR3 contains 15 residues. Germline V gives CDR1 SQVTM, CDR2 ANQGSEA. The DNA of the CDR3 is TGCAGCGTAAAGCCCAGGGGGTACTCCTACAATGAGCAGTTCTTC. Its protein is CSVKPRGYSYNEQFF.

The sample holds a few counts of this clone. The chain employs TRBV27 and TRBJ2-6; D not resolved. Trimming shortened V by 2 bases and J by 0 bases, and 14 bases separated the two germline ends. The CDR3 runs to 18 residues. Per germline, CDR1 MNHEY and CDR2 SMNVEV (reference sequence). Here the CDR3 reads CASSLRWAPASGANVLTF. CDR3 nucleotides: TGTGCCAGCAGTTTAAGGTGGGCCCCGGCCTCTGGGGCCAACGTCCTGACTTTC.

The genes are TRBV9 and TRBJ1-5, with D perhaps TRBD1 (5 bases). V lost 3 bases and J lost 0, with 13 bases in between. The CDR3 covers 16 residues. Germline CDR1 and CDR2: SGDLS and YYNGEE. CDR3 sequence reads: CASSAEGSYSNQPQHF. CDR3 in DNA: TGTGCCAGCAGCGCGGAGGGGAGTTATAGCAATCAGCCCCAGCATTTT.

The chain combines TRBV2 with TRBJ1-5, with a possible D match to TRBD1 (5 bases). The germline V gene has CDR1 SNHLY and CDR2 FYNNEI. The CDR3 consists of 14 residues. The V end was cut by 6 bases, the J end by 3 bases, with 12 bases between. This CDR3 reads CASRADNYNQPQHF. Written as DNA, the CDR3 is TGTGCCAGCAGGGCGGACAACTACAATCAGCCCCAGCATTTT.

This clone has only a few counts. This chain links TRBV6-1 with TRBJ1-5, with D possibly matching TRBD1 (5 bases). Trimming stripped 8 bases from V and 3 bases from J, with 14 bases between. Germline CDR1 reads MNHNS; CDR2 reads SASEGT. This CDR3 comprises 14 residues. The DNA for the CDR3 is TGTGCCAGCCATAAGAACAGGTCCAATCAGCCCCAGCATTTT. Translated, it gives CASHKNRSNQPQHF.

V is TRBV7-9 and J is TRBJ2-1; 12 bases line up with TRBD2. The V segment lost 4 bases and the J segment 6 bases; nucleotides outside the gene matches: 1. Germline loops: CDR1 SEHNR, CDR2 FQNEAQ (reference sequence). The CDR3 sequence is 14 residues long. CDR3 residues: CASSSSGGVNEQFF. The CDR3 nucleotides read TGTGCCAGCAGCTCTAGCGGGGGGGTCAATGAGCAGTTCTTC.

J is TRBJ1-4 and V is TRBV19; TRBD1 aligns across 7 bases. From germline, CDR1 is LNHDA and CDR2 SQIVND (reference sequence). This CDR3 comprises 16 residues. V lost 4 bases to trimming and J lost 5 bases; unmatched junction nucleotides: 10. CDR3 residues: CASSSSTGNYNEKLFF. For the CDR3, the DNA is TGTGCCAGTAGTAGCTCGACAGGGAACTACAATGAAAAACTGTTTTTT.

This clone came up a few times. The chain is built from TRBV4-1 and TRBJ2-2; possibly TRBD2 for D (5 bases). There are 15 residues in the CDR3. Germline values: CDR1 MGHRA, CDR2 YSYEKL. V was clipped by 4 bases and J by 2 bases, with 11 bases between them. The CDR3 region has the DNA TGCGCCAGCAGCCTATTAGAGGGAAACACCGGGGAGCTGTTTTTT. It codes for CASSLLEGNTGELFF.

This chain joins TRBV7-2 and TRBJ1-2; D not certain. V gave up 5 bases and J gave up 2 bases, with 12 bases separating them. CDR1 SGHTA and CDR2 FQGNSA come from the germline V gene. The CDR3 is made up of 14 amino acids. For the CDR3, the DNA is TGTGCCAGCAGCCCCTACGAGGGAAACTATGGCTACACCTTC. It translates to CASSPYEGNYGYTF.

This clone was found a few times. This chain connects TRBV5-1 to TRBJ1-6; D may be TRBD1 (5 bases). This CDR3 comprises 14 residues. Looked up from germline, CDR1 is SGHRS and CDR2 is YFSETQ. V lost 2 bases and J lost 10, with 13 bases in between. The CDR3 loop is CASSLGGTASPLHF. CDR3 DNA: TGCGCCAGCAGCTTAGGCGGGACGGCATCACCCCTCCACTTT.

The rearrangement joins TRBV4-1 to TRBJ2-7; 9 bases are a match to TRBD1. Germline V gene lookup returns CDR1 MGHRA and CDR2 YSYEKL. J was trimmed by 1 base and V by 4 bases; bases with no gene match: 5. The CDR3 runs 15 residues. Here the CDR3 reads CASSPNRGQSYEQYF. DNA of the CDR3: TGCGCCAGCAGCCCCAACAGGGGGCAGTCCTACGAGCAGTACTTC.

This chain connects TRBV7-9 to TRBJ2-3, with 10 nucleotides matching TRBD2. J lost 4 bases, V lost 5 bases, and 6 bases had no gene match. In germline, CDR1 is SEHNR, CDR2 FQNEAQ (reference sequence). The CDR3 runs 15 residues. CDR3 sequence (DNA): TGTGCCAGCAGCCTGACTAGCGGGTCCGCAGATACGCAGTATTTT. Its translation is CASSLTSGSADTQYF.

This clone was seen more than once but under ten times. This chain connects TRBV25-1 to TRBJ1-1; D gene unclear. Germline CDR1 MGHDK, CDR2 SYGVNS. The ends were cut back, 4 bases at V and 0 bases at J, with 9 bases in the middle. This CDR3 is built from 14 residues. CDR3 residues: CASSAQAMNTEAFF. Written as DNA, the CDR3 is TGTGCCAGCAGTGCCCAGGCAATGAACACTGAAGCTTTCTTT.

The CDR3 sequence is CASSPDRGTKNIQYF. The CDR3 region has the DNA TGTGCCAGCTCACCAGACAGGGGGACGAAAAACATTCAGTACTTC. V is TRBV18 and J is TRBJ2-4; TRBD1 matches 9 bases. In germline, CDR1 is KGHSH, CDR2 LQKENI. Trimming removed 2 bases from V and 4 bases from J; junction bases left unmatched: 3. The length of the CDR3 is 15 residues.

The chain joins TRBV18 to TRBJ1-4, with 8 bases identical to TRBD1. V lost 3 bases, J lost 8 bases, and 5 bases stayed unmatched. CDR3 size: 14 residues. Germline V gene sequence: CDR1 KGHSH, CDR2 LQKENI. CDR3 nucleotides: TGTGCCAGCTCACCTACGGACAGGGACGAAAAACTGTTTTTT. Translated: CASSPTDRDEKLFF.

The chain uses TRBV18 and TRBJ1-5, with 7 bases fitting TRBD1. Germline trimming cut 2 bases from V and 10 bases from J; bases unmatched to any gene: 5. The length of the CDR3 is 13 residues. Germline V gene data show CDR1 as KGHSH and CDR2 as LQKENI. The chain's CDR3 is CASSPDGQVPQHF. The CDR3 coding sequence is TGTGCCAGCTCACCAGACGGACAGGTCCCCCAGCATTTT.

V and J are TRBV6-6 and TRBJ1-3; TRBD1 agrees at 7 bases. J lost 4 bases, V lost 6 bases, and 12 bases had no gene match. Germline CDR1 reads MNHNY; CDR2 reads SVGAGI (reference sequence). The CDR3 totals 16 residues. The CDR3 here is CASRSPDRTLGNTIYF. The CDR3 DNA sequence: TGTGCCAGCAGATCCCCGGACAGGACTCTCGGAAACACCATATATTTT.

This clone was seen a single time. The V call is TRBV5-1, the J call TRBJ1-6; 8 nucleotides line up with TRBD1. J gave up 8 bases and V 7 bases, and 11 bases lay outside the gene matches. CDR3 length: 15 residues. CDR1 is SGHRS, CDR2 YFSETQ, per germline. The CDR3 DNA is TGCGCCAGCTGCTCTGGACAGGGAGCTGATTCACCCCTCCACTTT. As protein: CASCSGQGADSPLHF.

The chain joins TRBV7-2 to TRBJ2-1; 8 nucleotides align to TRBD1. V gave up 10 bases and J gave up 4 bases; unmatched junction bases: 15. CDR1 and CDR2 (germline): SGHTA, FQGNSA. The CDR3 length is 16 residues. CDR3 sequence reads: CATNSPAGGLYNEQFF. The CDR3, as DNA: TGTGCCACAAACTCGCCAGCAGGGGGCCTTTACAATGAGCAGTTCTTC.

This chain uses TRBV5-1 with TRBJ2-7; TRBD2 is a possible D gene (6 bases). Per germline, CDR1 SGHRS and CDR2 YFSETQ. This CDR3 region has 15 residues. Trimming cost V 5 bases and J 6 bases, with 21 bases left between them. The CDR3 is CASSMGGGGSVEQYF. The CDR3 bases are TGCGCCAGCAGTATGGGGGGAGGAGGCTCGGTCGAGCAGTACTTC.